This T cell receptor (beta chain) was sequenced during a study of tumor and adjacent non-tumor tissue in lung cancer. The count of this clonotype is one. A junction end diverges from the germline sequence, so it may reflect a read error. Three rounds of nested PCR, following a modified ARM-PCR protocol, produced the TCRbeta library. TCRdb analysed the multiplex PCR reads with MiXCR anew, one entry per CDR3 protein. The table lists 90,000 to 100,000 distinct CDR3 sequences, around three quarters of them singletons. No cell sorting was done before RNA was extracted from the tissue. Distant lung tissue was collected more than 3 cm away from the tumor edge. Germline V CDR1 and CDR2: SGHAT, FQNNGV. CDR3 length equals 18 residues.

This TCR was sampled from a man aged 55-75 years with small cell lung cancer. The rearrangement links TRBV11-2 to TRBJ2-1, with D possibly TRBD2 on 6 matching bases. Sequenced sample: distant non-tumor lung tissue. For the CDR3, the DNA is TGTGCCAGCAGCTTAGGAGTAGAGGGAGGCTATTACTACAATGAGCAGTCCTTC. This translates into CASSLGVEGGYYYNEQSF. The full variable domain, rest sourced from reference TRBV11-2 and TRBJ2-1, is EAGVAQSPRYKIIEKRQSVAFWCNPISGHATLYWYQQILGQGPKLLIQFQNNGVVDDSQLPKDRFSAERLKGVDSTLKIQPAKLEDSAVYLCASSLGVEGGYYYNEQSFGPGTRLTVL.